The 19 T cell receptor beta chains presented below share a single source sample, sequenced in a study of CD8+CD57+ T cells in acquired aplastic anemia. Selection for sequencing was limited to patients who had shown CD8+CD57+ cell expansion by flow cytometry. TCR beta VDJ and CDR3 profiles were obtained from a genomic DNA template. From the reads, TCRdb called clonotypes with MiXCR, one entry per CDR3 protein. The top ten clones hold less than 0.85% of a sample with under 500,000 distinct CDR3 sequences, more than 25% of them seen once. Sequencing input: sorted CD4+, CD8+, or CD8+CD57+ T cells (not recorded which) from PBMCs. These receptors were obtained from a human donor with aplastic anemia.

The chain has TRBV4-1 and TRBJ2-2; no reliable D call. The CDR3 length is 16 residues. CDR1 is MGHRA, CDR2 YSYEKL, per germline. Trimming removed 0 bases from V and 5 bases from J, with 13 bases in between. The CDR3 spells CASSQELTIRTGELFF. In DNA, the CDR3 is TGCGCCAGCAGCCAAGAGTTGACCATTCGGACCGGGGAGCTGTTTTTT.

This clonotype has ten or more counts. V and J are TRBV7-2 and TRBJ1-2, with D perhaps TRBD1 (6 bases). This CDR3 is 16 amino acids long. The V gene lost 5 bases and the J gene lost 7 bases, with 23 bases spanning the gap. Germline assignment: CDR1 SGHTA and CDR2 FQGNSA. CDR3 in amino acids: CASSNLTLAGDGGYTF. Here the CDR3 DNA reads TGTGCCAGCAGCAACTTGACGTTAGCAGGGGACGGTGGCTACACCTTC.

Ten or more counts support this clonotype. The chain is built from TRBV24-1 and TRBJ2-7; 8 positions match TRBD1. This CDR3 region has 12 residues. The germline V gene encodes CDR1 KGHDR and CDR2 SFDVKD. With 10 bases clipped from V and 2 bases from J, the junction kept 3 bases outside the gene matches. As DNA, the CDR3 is TGTGCCACACAGGACAGGGCCTACGAGCAGTACTTC. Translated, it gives CATQDRAYEQYF.

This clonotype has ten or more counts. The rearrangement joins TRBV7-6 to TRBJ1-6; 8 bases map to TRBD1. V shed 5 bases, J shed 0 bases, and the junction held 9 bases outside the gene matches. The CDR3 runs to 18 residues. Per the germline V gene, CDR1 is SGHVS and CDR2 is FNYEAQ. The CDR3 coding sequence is TGTGCCAGCAGCCTCCGGGACAGGTCGAGCTCCTATAATTCACCCCTCCACTTT. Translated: CASSLRDRSSSYNSPLHF.

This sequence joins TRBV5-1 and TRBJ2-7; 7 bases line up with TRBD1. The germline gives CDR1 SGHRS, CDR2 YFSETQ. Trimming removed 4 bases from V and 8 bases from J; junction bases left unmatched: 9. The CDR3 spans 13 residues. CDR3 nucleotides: TGCGCCAGCAGCCCCGGACAGGACGGCAAGCAGTACTTC. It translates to CASSPGQDGKQYF.

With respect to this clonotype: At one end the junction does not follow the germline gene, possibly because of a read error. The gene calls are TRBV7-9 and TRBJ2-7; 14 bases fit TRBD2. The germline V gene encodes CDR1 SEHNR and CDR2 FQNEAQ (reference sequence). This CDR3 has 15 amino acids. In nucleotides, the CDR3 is TGTGCCCGCAGCAGGACTAGCGGGAGGAATTACGAGCAGTACTTC. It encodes CARSRTSGRNYEQYF.

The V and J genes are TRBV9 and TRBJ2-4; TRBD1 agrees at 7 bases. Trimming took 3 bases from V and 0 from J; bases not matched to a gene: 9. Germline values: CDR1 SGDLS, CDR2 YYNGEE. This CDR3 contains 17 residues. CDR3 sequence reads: CASSESGQVVAKNIQYF. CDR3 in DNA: TGTGCCAGCAGCGAGAGTGGACAGGTCGTAGCCAAAAACATTCAGTACTTC.

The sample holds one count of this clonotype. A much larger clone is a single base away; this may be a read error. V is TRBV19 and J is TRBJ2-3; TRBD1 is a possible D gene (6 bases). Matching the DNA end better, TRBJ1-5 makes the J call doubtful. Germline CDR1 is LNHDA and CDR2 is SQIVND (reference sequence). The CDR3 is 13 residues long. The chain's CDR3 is CASNEGVRGTQHF. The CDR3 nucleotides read TGTGCCAGTAATGAGGGGGTGCGAGGTACGCAGCATTTT.

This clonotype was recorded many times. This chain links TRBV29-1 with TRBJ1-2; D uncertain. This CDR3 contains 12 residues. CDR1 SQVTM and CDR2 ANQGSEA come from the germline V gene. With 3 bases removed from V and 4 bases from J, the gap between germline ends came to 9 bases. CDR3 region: CSVEFRLYGYTF. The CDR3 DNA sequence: TGCAGCGTTGAGTTCCGTCTCTATGGCTACACCTTC.

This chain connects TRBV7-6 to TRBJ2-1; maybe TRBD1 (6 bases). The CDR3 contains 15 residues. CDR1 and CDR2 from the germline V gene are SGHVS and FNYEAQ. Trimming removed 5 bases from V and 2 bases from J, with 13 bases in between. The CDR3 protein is CASSRGQLTYNEQFF. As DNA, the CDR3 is TGTGCCAGCAGCAGAGGACAGTTAACCTACAATGAGCAGTTCTTC.

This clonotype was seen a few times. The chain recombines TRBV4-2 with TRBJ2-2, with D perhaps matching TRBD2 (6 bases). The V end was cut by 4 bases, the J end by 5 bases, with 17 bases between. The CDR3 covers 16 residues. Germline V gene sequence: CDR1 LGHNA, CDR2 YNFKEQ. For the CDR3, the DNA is TGTGCCAGCAGCCGTATTCCTGGTGGGGGGACCGGGGAGCTGTTTTTT. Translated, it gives CASSRIPGGGTGELFF.

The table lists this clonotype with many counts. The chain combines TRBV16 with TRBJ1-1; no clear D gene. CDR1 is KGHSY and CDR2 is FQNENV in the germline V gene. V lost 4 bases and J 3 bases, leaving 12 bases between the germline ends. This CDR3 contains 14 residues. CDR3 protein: CASSPTLRDTEAFF. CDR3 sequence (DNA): TGTGCCAGCAGCCCGACCCTGAGGGACACTGAAGCTTTCTTT. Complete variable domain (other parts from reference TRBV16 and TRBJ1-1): GEEVAQTPKHLVRGEGQKAKLYCAPIKGHSYVFWYQQVLKNEFKFLISFQNENVFDETGMPKERFSAKCLPNSPCSLEIQATKLEDSAVYFCASSPTLRDTEAFFGQGTRLTVV.

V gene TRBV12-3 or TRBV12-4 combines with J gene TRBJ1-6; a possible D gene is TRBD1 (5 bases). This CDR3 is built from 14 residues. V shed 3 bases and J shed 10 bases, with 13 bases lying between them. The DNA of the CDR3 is TGTGCCAGCAGTTTTCTCGCAGGGTCCTCACCCCTCCACTTT. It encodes CASSFLAGSSPLHF.

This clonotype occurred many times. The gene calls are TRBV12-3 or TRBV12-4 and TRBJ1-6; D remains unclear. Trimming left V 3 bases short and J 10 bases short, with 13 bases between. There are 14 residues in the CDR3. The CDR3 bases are TGTGCCAGCAGTTTCCGGACTAATGTGTCACCCCTCCACTTT. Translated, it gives CASSFRTNVSPLHF.

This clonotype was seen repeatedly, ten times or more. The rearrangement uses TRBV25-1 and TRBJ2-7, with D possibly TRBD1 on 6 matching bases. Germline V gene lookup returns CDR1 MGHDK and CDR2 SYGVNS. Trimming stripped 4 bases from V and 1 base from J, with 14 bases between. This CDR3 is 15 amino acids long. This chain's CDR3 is CASSARPRGSYEQYF. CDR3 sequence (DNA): TGTGCCAGCAGTGCGCGCCCCAGGGGATCCTACGAGCAGTACTTC.

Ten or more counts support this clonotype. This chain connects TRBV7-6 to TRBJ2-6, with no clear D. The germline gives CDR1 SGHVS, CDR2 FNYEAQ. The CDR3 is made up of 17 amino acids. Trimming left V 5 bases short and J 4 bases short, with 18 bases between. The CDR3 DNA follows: TGTGCCAGCAGCAGCCGTTATAGGGCAAGCGGGGCCAACGTCCTGACTTTC. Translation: CASSSRYRASGANVLTF.

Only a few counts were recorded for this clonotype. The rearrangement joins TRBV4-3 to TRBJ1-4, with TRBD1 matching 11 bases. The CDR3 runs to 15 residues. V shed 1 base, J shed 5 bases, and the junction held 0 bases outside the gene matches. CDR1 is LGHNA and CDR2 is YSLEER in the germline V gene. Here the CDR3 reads CASSQGDRGNEKLFF. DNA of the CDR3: TGCGCCAGCAGCCAAGGGGACAGGGGGAATGAAAAACTGTTTTTT.

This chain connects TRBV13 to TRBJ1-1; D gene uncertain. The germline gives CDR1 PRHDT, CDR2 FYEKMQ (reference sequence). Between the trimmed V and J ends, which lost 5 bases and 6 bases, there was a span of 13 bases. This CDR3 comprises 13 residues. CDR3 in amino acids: CASSRKAAPEAFF. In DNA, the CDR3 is TGTGCCAGCAGCCGCAAAGCAGCCCCTGAAGCTTTCTTT.

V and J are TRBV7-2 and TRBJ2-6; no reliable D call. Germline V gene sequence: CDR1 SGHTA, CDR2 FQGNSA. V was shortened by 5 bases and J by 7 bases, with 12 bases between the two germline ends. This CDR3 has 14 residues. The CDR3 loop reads CASSPPLPANVLTF. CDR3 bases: TGTGCCAGCAGCCCCCCGTTGCCAGCCAACGTCCTGACTTTC.